A single sample is the source of the 22 T cell receptor beta chains below, sequenced in a study of metastatic and nonmetastatic thyroid tumors. TCRdb called clones again from the PCR reads with MiXCR. This sample yields about 24,000 clones, of which approximately 21% are seen a single time; 13% belongs to the top ten. Treatment of any kind had been given to no patient before thyroid surgery. The sample was blood. Every receptor here comes from a male donor with papillary thyroid cancer or a benign thyroid nodule (not recorded which). Some clones in this sample may be carry-over from other donors' samples.

This clone was recorded many times. The chain recombines TRBV11-2 with TRBJ2-5; 10 positions match TRBD2. V was pared by 5 bases and J by 2 bases, with 8 bases of the junction left unmatched. The CDR3 spans 16 residues. The germline V gene has CDR1 SGHAT and CDR2 FQNNGV. The CDR3 is CASSAQLAGPQETQYF. CDR3 DNA: TGTGCCAGCAGCGCGCAACTAGCGGGACCTCAAGAGACCCAGTACTTC.

This clone came up a few times. One end of the junction does not line up with germline, which may come from a read error. The DNA for the CDR3 is TGTGCCAGCAGTGTAAAACAGTCCTACGATCAGTACTTC. Translation: CASSVKQSYDQYF. V is TRBV2 and J is TRBJ2-7; D not certain. Germline V gene data show CDR1 as SNHLY and CDR2 as FYNNEI. This CDR3 contains 13 residues.

This clone has a count of ten or more. V gene TRBV7-9 combines with J gene TRBJ1-1; D ambiguous. This CDR3 has 12 amino acids. CDR1 is SEHNR and CDR2 is FQNEAQ in the germline V gene (reference sequence). Trimming took off 5 bases at V and 1 base at J, with 5 bases between the two ends. The CDR3 sequence: CASSEENTEAFF. CDR3 DNA: TGTGCCAGCAGCGAGGAGAACACTGAAGCTTTCTTT.

This clone was counted many times. The V call is TRBV6-5, the J call TRBJ2-4; the D gene is possibly TRBD1 (6 bases). Germline V gives CDR1 MNHEY, CDR2 SVGAGI. Trimming shortened V by 0 bases and J by 5 bases, and 11 bases separated the two germline ends. The CDR3 is 15 residues long. The CDR3 coding sequence is TGTGCCAGCAGTTACTCGAGGGGACATCAAAACATTCAGTACTTC. It specifies CASSYSRGHQNIQYF.

This clone was found many times. The chain couples TRBV5-1 to TRBJ2-7; D uncertain. Germline CDR1 SGHRS, CDR2 YFSETQ. V was trimmed by 0 bases and J by 2 bases, leaving 9 bases between them. CDR3 length: 14 residues. The CDR3 protein is CASSLGLATYEQYF. CDR3 nucleotide sequence: TGCGCCAGCAGCTTGGGTTTAGCTACCTACGAGCAGTACTTC.

This clone was seen at least ten times. Given a much more abundant clone one base away, this may be a read error. The chain links TRBV19 to TRBJ2-1; TRBD1 aligns across 11 bases. CDR3 length: 15 amino acids. The V segment lost 7 bases and the J segment 9 bases; nucleotides outside the gene matches: 11. Germline-derived CDR1 and CDR2 are LNHDA and SQIVND (reference sequence). The CDR3 bases are TGTGCCAGTACCGTGAGGGACAGGGGGGGGACTGAGCAGTTCTTC. It specifies CASTVRDRGGTEQFF.

This clone was seen repeatedly, ten times or more. V is TRBV11-2 and J is TRBJ2-5, with D perhaps matching TRBD1 (6 bases). Trimming took 5 bases from V and 2 from J, leaving 18 bases between them. This CDR3 has 16 residues. Germline CDR1 is SGHAT and CDR2 is FQNNGV. In DNA form, the CDR3 reads TGTGCCAGCAGCCCAGGGACAACAAACTTTCAAGAGACCCAGTACTTC. Its protein is CASSPGTTNFQETQYF.

This clone was recorded at least ten times. V and J are TRBV24-1 and TRBJ2-1; maybe TRBD2 (7 bases). The CDR3 spans 18 residues. CDR1 KGHDR and CDR2 SFDVKD come from the germline V gene. V dropped 0 bases and J dropped 9 bases, with 23 bases sitting between them. DNA for the CDR3: TGTGCCACCAGTGATTTGCGAGGGACATCACGACTAGCCAGTGAGCAGTTCTTC. Its protein product is CATSDLRGTSRLASEQFF.

In its sample, this clone was seen many times. This may arise from a read error, as a much more abundant clone is one base away. The same CDR3 arises from other DNA sequences in this sample as well. V usage is TRBV4-1 and J usage is TRBJ1-3; no firm D call. The CDR3 covers 15 residues. The germline gives CDR1 MGHRA, CDR2 YSYEKL. DNA of the CDR3: TGCGCCAGCAGCCAAAGGACGGGCTCTGGGAACACCATATATTTT. Its translation is CASSQRTGSGNTIYF.

This clone was recorded a few times. The germline gene is not matched at one end of the junction; a read error may be the cause. The chain joins TRBV19 to TRBJ1-2; TRBD1 might be the D (5 bases). Germline lookup yields CDR1 LNHDA and CDR2 SQIVND (reference sequence). The CDR3 extends over 15 amino acids. This CDR3 reads CTSSMTGQGGFGYTF. CDR3 nucleotide sequence: TGTACCAGCAGTATGACGGGTCAGGGCGGTTTCGGCTACACCTTC.

This clone was seen repeatedly, ten times or more. The rearrangement uses TRBV28 and TRBJ1-2; D is perhaps TRBD1 (5 bases). The CDR3 covers 13 residues. Germline V gene sequence: CDR1 MDHEN, CDR2 SYDVKM. Trimming shortened V by 2 bases and J by 8 bases, and 12 bases separated the two germline ends. CDR3 sequence reads: CASSLPTSGGYTF. DNA for the CDR3: TGTGCCAGCAGTTTACCTACCTCAGGGGGCTACACCTTC.

This clone has a count of ten or more. This chain joins TRBV20-1 and TRBJ2-7; 16 nucleotides line up with TRBD2. V shed 4 bases and J 5 bases; nucleotides not matched to a gene: 11. CDR1 and CDR2 (germline): DFQATT, SNEGSKA (reference sequence). This CDR3 has 17 residues. CDR3 in amino acids: CSATNGTSGRAVNEQYF. In DNA, the CDR3 is TGCAGTGCTACCAACGGGACTAGCGGGAGGGCCGTTAACGAGCAGTACTTC.

In its sample, this clone was seen many times. The chain has TRBV7-8 and TRBJ1-4, with TRBD1 as a possible D gene (6 bases). CDR3 length equals 15 residues. In germline, CDR1 is SGHVS, CDR2 FQNEAQ. The germline V and J ends were trimmed by 4 bases and 8 bases, with 17 bases remaining between them. CDR3 in amino acids: CASSSRGVGEEKLFF. As DNA, the CDR3 is TGTGCCAGCAGCTCAAGGGGGGTCGGGGAAGAAAAACTGTTTTTT.

The chain has TRBV3-1 and TRBJ2-7; D unresolved. The V gene lost 7 bases and the J gene lost 3 bases, with 13 bases spanning the gap. From germline, CDR1 is LGHDT and CDR2 YNNKEL (reference sequence). The CDR3 extends over 13 amino acids. The CDR3 region is CASIRSVFYEQYF. In DNA, the CDR3 is TGTGCCAGCATCCGTAGTGTCTTCTACGAGCAGTACTTC.

V is TRBV20-1 and J is TRBJ2-1; possible D gene TRBD1, 5 bases. Trimming cost V 3 bases and J 9 bases, with 15 bases left between them. Germline assignment: CDR1 DFQATT and CDR2 SNEGSKA (reference sequence). The CDR3 has 13 residues. DNA for the CDR3: TGCAGTGCTAGGCTTATGACAGTTACTGAGCAGTTCTTC. Translated: CSARLMTVTEQFF.

This rearrangement joins TRBV11-3 to TRBJ2-1; D is unresolved. The germline V gene has CDR1 SGHNT and CDR2 YENEEA. The V gene lost 2 bases and the J gene lost 7 bases, with 12 bases spanning the gap. The CDR3 consists of 14 residues. The CDR3 here is CASSLHADGNEQFF. The CDR3 DNA sequence: TGTGCCAGCAGCTTACACGCGGATGGTAATGAGCAGTTCTTC.

Note on this clone: The germline gene is not matched at one end of the junction; a read error may be the cause. The sample carries other DNA sequences with the same CDR3. The chain links TRBV28 to TRBJ1-2; D is ambiguous. The CDR3 has 12 amino acids. Germline CDR1 and CDR2: MDHEN and SYDVKM. CDR3 protein: CASSLRLYGYTF. DNA for the CDR3: TGTGCCAGCAGTCTAAGACTCTATGGCTACACCTTT.

This clone was observed a few times. V is TRBV6-2 or TRBV6-3 and J is TRBJ2-6; 7 nucleotides align to TRBD1. Germline values: CDR1 MNHEY, CDR2 SVGEGT. This CDR3 region has 14 residues. The CDR3 spells CFSGTGAGANVLTF. The CDR3 DNA reads TGTTTCAGCGGCACAGGGGCAGGGGCCAACGTCCTGACTTTC.

This clone was recorded at least ten times. The chain carries TRBV19 and TRBJ2-7; perhaps TRBD1 as D (6 bases). Trimming removed 3 bases at V and 5 bases at J, with 8 bases between. Germline V gene lookup returns CDR1 LNHDA and CDR2 SQIVND (reference sequence). CDR3 length: 12 residues. This CDR3 is CASSIGQNEQYF. The DNA of the CDR3 is TGTGCCAGTAGTATTGGACAGAACGAGCAGTACTTC.

Ten or more counts support this clone. The V gene is TRBV6-1, the J gene TRBJ1-4; D gene unclear. Germline V CDR1 and CDR2: MNHNS, SASEGT. Deletions cut 6 bases from V and 5 bases from J, with 10 bases between. CDR3 length: 13 amino acids. The CDR3 DNA is TGTGCCAGCAGCTGGCCAGCGAATGAAAAACTGTTTTTT. It codes for CASSWPANEKLFF.

The CDR3 loop is CASTRGLGETQYF. Written as DNA, the CDR3 is TGTGCCAGTACCCGGGGTCTAGGGGAGACCCAGTACTTC. V is TRBV19 and J is TRBJ2-5; possible D gene TRBD2, 5 bases. V was clipped by 7 bases and J by 5 bases, with 14 bases between them. CDR3 length: 13 amino acids. Germline lookup yields CDR1 LNHDA and CDR2 SQIVND (reference sequence). The full variable domain, in which reference TRBV19 and TRBJ2-5 provide the parts outside the CDR3, is DGGITQSPKYLFRKEGQNVTLSCEQNLNHDAMYWYRQDPGQGLRLIYYSQIVNDFQKGDIAEGYSVSREKKESFPLTVTSAQKNPTAFYLCASTRGLGETQYFGPGTRLLVL.

The rearrangement links TRBV6-1 to TRBJ2-4; TRBD1 is a possible D gene (6 bases). The CDR3 is 13 residues long. The ends were cut back, 6 bases at V and 12 bases at J, with 18 bases in the middle. Germline lookup yields CDR1 MNHNS and CDR2 SASEGT. CDR3 residues: CASSSRSGDNQYF. DNA for the CDR3: TGTGCCAGCAGCTCCCGATCTGGGGACAATCAGTACTTC.